Listed below are T cell receptor beta chains from one sample, sequenced in a study of T cell responses to AZD1222 COVID-19 vaccine. Data came from immunoSEQ multiplex PCR; TCRdb stores just in-frame clones and leaves some out. This sample has about 120,000 clones, with roughly 92% found just once. The sample here was peripheral blood, taken 28 days after the second AZD1222 dose. The origin of the receptors is an adult who received the AZD1222 COVID-19 vaccine. Each CDR3 is given with its conserved first and last residue. Fields, in order: clone size, D gene, V gene, J gene, CDR3 DNA, CDR3 protein. A D gene is named only where the DNA matches it firmly. For some rows the clone size is stated as once, few or many, or as a class when expanded; others skip it.

clone size: NA; D gene: NA; V gene: TRBV5-1; J gene: TRBJ2-5; CDR3 DNA: TGCGCCAGCAGCCGAAATTGGGAGACCCAGTACTTC; CDR3 protein: CASSRNWETQYF
clone size: NA; D gene: NA; V gene: TRBV7-2; J gene: TRBJ1-5; CDR3 DNA: TGTGCCAGCAGCTTAGTTCGGGGGCCCCAGCATTTT; CDR3 protein: CASSLVRGPQHF
clone size: NA; D gene: TRBD2; V gene: TRBV5-1; J gene: TRBJ2-3; CDR3 DNA: TGCGCCAGCAAAGAGACTAGCGGGATAGATACGCAGTATTTT; CDR3 protein: CASKETSGIDTQYF
clone size: NA; D gene: TRBD2; V gene: TRBV7-3; J gene: TRBJ2-3; CDR3 DNA: TGTGCCAGCAGCTTACTAGCGGGAGAAACAGATACGCAGTATTTT; CDR3 protein: CASSLLAGETDTQYF
clone size: NA; D gene: NA; V gene: TRBV2; J gene: TRBJ1-1; CDR3 DNA: TGTGCCAGCGGGCAGGCGGTAAGACAGACTGAAGCTTTCTTT; CDR3 protein: CASGQAVRQTEAFF
clone size: once; D gene: NA; V gene: TRBV5-4; J gene: TRBJ2-1; CDR3 DNA: TGTGCCAGCAGCGGAGCCGGGGACACCGATGAGCAGTTCTTC; CDR3 protein: CASSGAGDTDEQFF
clone size: NA; D gene: TRBD2; V gene: TRBV15; J gene: TRBJ2-1; CDR3 DNA: TGTGCCACCAGACGGGAGGTTAACAATGAGCAGTTCTTC; CDR3 protein: CATRREVNNEQFF
clone size: NA; D gene: NA; V gene: TRBV10-2; J gene: TRBJ2-5; CDR3 DNA: TGCGCCAGCAGTGGAATGGGAGGAGGGCCCAGGGAGACCCAGTACTTC; CDR3 protein: CASSGMGGGPRETQYF
clone size: once; D gene: TRBD1; V gene: TRBV28; J gene: TRBJ1-4; CDR3 DNA: TGTGCCAGCCCTCACAGGCTGGGACAGGGGGCTGGAACTAATGAAAAACTGTTTTTT; CDR3 protein: CASPHRLGQGAGTNEKLFF
clone size: NA; D gene: TRBD2; V gene: TRBV7-2; J gene: TRBJ2-1; CDR3 DNA: TGTGCCAGCAGCATCGGACTAGCTGAGTACAATGAGCAGTTCTTC; CDR3 protein: CASSIGLAEYNEQFF
clone size: NA; D gene: NA; V gene: TRBV4-2; J gene: TRBJ1-1; CDR3 DNA: TGTGCCAGCAGCCAAGATAAGGTGGGCGCCGCCACTGAAGCTTTCTTT; CDR3 protein: CASSQDKVGAATEAFF
clone size: NA; D gene: TRBD1; V gene: TRBV28; J gene: TRBJ1-2; CDR3 DNA: TGTGCCAGCAGCAACGGACAGGGGGTGTGGGGCTATGGCTACACCTTC; CDR3 protein: CASSNGQGVWGYGYTF
clone size: NA; D gene: TRBD1; V gene: TRBV5-1; J gene: TRBJ1-1; CDR3 DNA: TGCGCCAGCAGCCCCGGACAGGGTATGGACACTGAAGCTTTCTTT; CDR3 protein: CASSPGQGMDTEAFF
clone size: few; D gene: TRBD1; V gene: TRBV10-3; J gene: TRBJ2-7; CDR3 DNA: TGTGCCATCAGTGACGACAGGGGAGTCTACGAGCAGTACTTC; CDR3 protein: CAISDDRGVYEQYF
clone size: once; D gene: NA; V gene: TRBV18; J gene: TRBJ1-4; CDR3 DNA: TGTGCCAGCTCCCGCGATGAAAAACTGTTTTTT; CDR3 protein: CASSRDEKLFF
clone size: NA; D gene: NA; V gene: TRBV13; J gene: TRBJ2-1; CDR3 DNA: TGTGCCAGCAGCCTATGGGATGAGCAGTTCTTC; CDR3 protein: CASSLWDEQFF
clone size: NA; D gene: NA; V gene: TRBV27; J gene: TRBJ1-2; CDR3 DNA: TGTGCCAGCAGTCTCGACCGGGGGAACTATGGCTACACCTTC; CDR3 protein: CASSLDRGNYGYTF
clone size: NA; D gene: NA; V gene: TRBV7-6; J gene: TRBJ2-3; CDR3 DNA: TGTGCCAGCAGCTTCCTTGCAGATACGCAGTATTTT; CDR3 protein: CASSFLADTQYF
clone size: NA; D gene: TRBD1; V gene: TRBV27; J gene: TRBJ2-1; CDR3 DNA: TGTGCCAGCAGTTCCCGACAGGGGGCGGGGGTCAATGAGCAGTTCTTC; CDR3 protein: CASSSRQGAGVNEQFF
clone size: NA; D gene: TRBD2; V gene: TRBV5-4; J gene: TRBJ2-1; CDR3 DNA: TGTGCCAGCAGCTCCAAACTAGCGGGAGGGTTTGAGCAGTTCTTC; CDR3 protein: CASSSKLAGGFEQFF
clone size: NA; D gene: NA; V gene: TRBV11-2; J gene: TRBJ2-6; CDR3 DNA: TGTGCCAGCAGCTTAAATCCCGGGGCCAACGTCCTGACTTTC; CDR3 protein: CASSLNPGANVLTF
clone size: once; D gene: NA; V gene: TRBV21-1; J gene: TRBJ1-5; CDR3 DNA: TGTGCCAGCAGCAAAGATTATACGGGGCAGGGCAATCAGCCCCAGCATTTT; CDR3 protein: CASSKDYTGQGNQPQHF
clone size: NA; D gene: NA; V gene: TRBV4-2; J gene: TRBJ2-1; CDR3 DNA: TGTGCCAGCAGCCACCTCCTAACGAGGAGCTCCTACAATGAGCAGTTCTTC; CDR3 protein: CASSHLLTRSSYNEQFF
clone size: NA; D gene: TRBD1; V gene: TRBV27; J gene: TRBJ1-6; CDR3 DNA: TGTGCCAGCAGTTTATTCTTACAGGGGAGAAATTCACCCCTCCACTTT; CDR3 protein: CASSLFLQGRNSPLHF
clone size: NA; D gene: TRBD1; V gene: TRBV28; J gene: TRBJ1-1; CDR3 DNA: TGTGCCAGCAGTCCTCCACAGGGGATGAACACTGAAGCTTTCTTT; CDR3 protein: CASSPPQGMNTEAFF
clone size: once; D gene: NA; V gene: TRBV15; J gene: TRBJ2-7; CDR3 DNA: TGTGCCACCAGCGGCATCCACTACGAGCAGTACTTC; CDR3 protein: CATSGIHYEQYF
clone size: few; D gene: TRBD2; V gene: TRBV7-3; J gene: TRBJ2-1; CDR3 DNA: TGTGCCAGCAGCCCCTATCAGCCGGGAGGATTTCATGAGCAGTTCTTC; CDR3 protein: CASSPYQPGGFHEQFF
clone size: NA; D gene: NA; V gene: TRBV7-8; J gene: TRBJ1-3; CDR3 DNA: TGTGCCAGCAGCTTGCGAAATCCTCTCTCTGGAAACACCATATATTTT; CDR3 protein: CASSLRNPLSGNTIYF
clone size: NA; D gene: NA; V gene: TRBV2; J gene: TRBJ1-5; CDR3 DNA: TGTGCCAGCAGTGAACGGTTTAGCAATCAGCCCCAGCATTTT; CDR3 protein: CASSERFSNQPQHF
clone size: NA; D gene: TRBD2; V gene: TRBV29-1; J gene: TRBJ2-5; CDR3 DNA: TGCAGCGTTGGAGGGGCTAGCGGCGGAGAGACCCAGTACTTC; CDR3 protein: CSVGGASGGETQYF
clone size: NA; D gene: TRBD1; V gene: TRBV6-5; J gene: TRBJ1-2; CDR3 DNA: TGTGCCAGCAACCCCATCGACAGGGTCTATGGCTACACCTTC; CDR3 protein: CASNPIDRVYGYTF
clone size: NA; D gene: NA; V gene: TRBV7-9; J gene: TRBJ2-7; CDR3 DNA: TGTGCCAGCAGCTATAGCGCCGGTCCTCCCGGCGAGCAGTACTTC; CDR3 protein: CASSYSAGPPGEQYF
clone size: NA; D gene: TRBD2; V gene: TRBV28; J gene: TRBJ2-1; CDR3 DNA: TGTGCCAGCAGTTTAGGGTTGGGACTAGCGGGAGGGCGTTCCTACAATGAGCAGTTCTTC; CDR3 protein: CASSLGLGLAGGRSYNEQFF
clone size: few; D gene: NA; V gene: TRBV6-2/TRBV6-3; J gene: TRBJ2-7; CDR3 DNA: TGTGCCAGCAGTTACTCGACCCTGCGACTACCCTCCTACGAGCAGTACTTC; CDR3 protein: CASSYSTLRLPSYEQYF
clone size: NA; D gene: NA; V gene: TRBV2; J gene: TRBJ1-5; CDR3 DNA: TGTGCCACGGCAGTTGAGGATCTTCAGCCCCAGCATTTT; CDR3 protein: CATAVEDLQPQHF
clone size: NA; D gene: TRBD2; V gene: TRBV19; J gene: TRBJ2-3; CDR3 DNA: TGTGCCAGTAGTATAGGTCCCAGCGGGAGATACACAGATACGCAGTATTTT; CDR3 protein: CASSIGPSGRYTDTQYF
clone size: NA; D gene: NA; V gene: TRBV30; J gene: TRBJ2-5; CDR3 DNA: TGTGCCTGGAGTCGGGATACCAATCAAGAGACCCAGTACTTC; CDR3 protein: CAWSRDTNQETQYF
clone size: NA; D gene: TRBD1; V gene: TRBV7-8; J gene: TRBJ1-4; CDR3 DNA: TGTGCCAGCAGCTCTCAGGACAGGGGCCGCCTTAACCTACCTAATGAAAAACTGTTTTTT; CDR3 protein: CASSSQDRGRLNLPNEKLFF
clone size: NA; D gene: NA; V gene: TRBV6-5; J gene: TRBJ1-5; CDR3 DNA: TGTGCCAGCAGTCGAGACAGGACGGGTCAGCCCCAGCATTTT; CDR3 protein: CASSRDRTGQPQHF
clone size: NA; D gene: NA; V gene: TRBV28; J gene: TRBJ2-2; CDR3 DNA: TGTGCCTGTTTGAGGGGACCTAACACCGGGGAGCTGTTTTTT; CDR3 protein: CACLRGPNTGELFF
clone size: NA; D gene: NA; V gene: TRBV23-1; J gene: TRBJ1-2; CDR3 DNA: TGCGCCAGCAGTCAATCGGAAACGGATGGCTACACCTTC; CDR3 protein: CASSQSETDGYTF
clone size: NA; D gene: NA; V gene: TRBV5-6; J gene: TRBJ2-3; CDR3 DNA: TGTGCCAGCAGCTCGGGGGCGGGAGATGCAGATACGCAGTATTTT; CDR3 protein: CASSSGAGDADTQYF
clone size: NA; D gene: TRBD2; V gene: TRBV6-5; J gene: TRBJ2-1; CDR3 DNA: TGTGCCAGCAGGGCCGGACTAGCGGCATACAATGAGCAGTTCTTC; CDR3 protein: CASRAGLAAYNEQFF
clone size: NA; D gene: NA; V gene: TRBV4-1; J gene: TRBJ2-2; CDR3 DNA: TGCGCCGCGGGGGCGGACACCGGGGAGCTGTTTTTT; CDR3 protein: CAAGADTGELFF
clone size: NA; D gene: NA; V gene: TRBV28; J gene: TRBJ2-5; CDR3 DNA: TGTGCCAGCGGGTTGATGAGCAGTCAAGAGACCCAGTACTTC; CDR3 protein: CASGLMSSQETQYF
clone size: NA; D gene: NA; V gene: TRBV5-4; J gene: TRBJ2-1; CDR3 DNA: TGTGCCAGCAGCGCAGGACCCGGGAAGTTCTTC; CDR3 protein: CASSAGPGKFF
clone size: NA; D gene: NA; V gene: TRBV7-8; J gene: TRBJ2-5; CDR3 DNA: TGTGCCAGCAGCTTAGCTCCTTTAGAGACCCAGTACTTC; CDR3 protein: CASSLAPLETQYF
clone size: NA; D gene: NA; V gene: TRBV6-5; J gene: TRBJ2-2; CDR3 DNA: TGTGCCAGCAGTTACTTTGGGAACACCGGGGAGCTGTTTTTT; CDR3 protein: CASSYFGNTGELFF
clone size: NA; D gene: TRBD1; V gene: TRBV25-1; J gene: TRBJ2-7; CDR3 DNA: TGTGCCAGCGAAGCCGGGACAGGGCGCTCGAGCTCCTACGAGCAGTACTTC; CDR3 protein: CASEAGTGRSSSYEQYF
clone size: NA; D gene: NA; V gene: TRBV13; J gene: TRBJ2-7; CDR3 DNA: TGTGCCAGCAGCTTGGCCTACTACGAGCAGTACTTC; CDR3 protein: CASSLAYYEQYF
clone size: once; D gene: NA; V gene: TRBV28; J gene: TRBJ1-3; CDR3 DNA: TGTGCCAGCAGTTCTCGGAACTCTGGAAACACCATATATTTT; CDR3 protein: CASSSRNSGNTIYF
clone size: NA; D gene: NA; V gene: TRBV18; J gene: TRBJ2-7; CDR3 DNA: TGTGCCAGCTCACCACCGACGAGATCCTACGAGCAGTACTTC; CDR3 protein: CASSPPTRSYEQYF
clone size: NA; D gene: TRBD1; V gene: TRBV5-4; J gene: TRBJ1-4; CDR3 DNA: TGTGCCAGCAGCTTGGAGGGGGCGGGGGGTGAAAAACTGTTTTTT; CDR3 protein: CASSLEGAGGEKLFF
clone size: NA; D gene: NA; V gene: TRBV9; J gene: TRBJ2-7; CDR3 DNA: TGTGCCAGCAGCGTAGGGGAGTATTACGAGCAGTACTTC; CDR3 protein: CASSVGEYYEQYF
clone size: NA; D gene: NA; V gene: TRBV6-1; J gene: TRBJ2-7; CDR3 DNA: TGTGCCAGCAGTGAAGCGCGTCAGGCCTTGATCCAGGCCTACGAGCAGTACTTC; CDR3 protein: CASSEARQALIQAYEQYF